The present entry profiles one T cell receptor (beta chain) with its context. Its antigen is as yet unknown. The sample comes from a study of PD-L1 blockade in urothelial cancer. Study in general: Analysis of the blood was performed 3 weeks (second dose) and 6 weeks after treatment start.

Regarding the study as a whole: Pretreatment blood TCR clonality under the median forecast improved survival.

Germline V CDR1 and CDR2: SGHRS, YFSETQ. The CDR3 has 15 amino acids. The V gene lost 0 bases and the J gene lost 5 bases, with 14 bases spanning the gap. Measured with immunoSEQ multiplex PCR; TCRdb has only the in-frame clones, and not every one. The sample yields 40,000 or so clones, approximately 85% seen once. Time point described: pretreatment peripheral blood. Per-patient samples, pretreatment and on-treatment, numbered 1 to 8. The source is a man aged 60-69 years with urothelial cancer. Sample: PBMCs, taken around atezolizumab (anti-PD-L1) treatment. The V gene is TRBV5-1, the J gene TRBJ2-5; D perhaps matches TRBD2 (7 bases). The CDR3 nucleotides are TGCGCCAGCAGCTTGGGGGGGGGCGTTCAGGAGACCCAGTACTTC. Translation: CASSLGGGVQETQYF.